The sample holds a few counts of the clone carrying this TCR beta chain. What it recognizes is unknown. Each CDR3 protein is one row after TCRdb ran MiXCR on the 5' RACE reads. This table holds around 250,000 distinct CDR3 sequences, approximately 16% found once. The sample originates from a study of T-cell memory formation after mild COVID-19. About the research overall: TCR clusters showed largely donor specificity. General study findings and limits: Mainly in CM and EM were contracting CD4+ clones; CD8+ were in EMRA. There was a balanced CD4/CD8 profile in clones contracting day 15 to 85, and later expanders leaned CD4+.

Per the germline V gene, CDR1 is KGHSH and CDR2 is LQKENI. The CDR3 is 16 residues long. V was cut by 0 bases and J by 0 bases, with 10 bases left in between. The V and J genes are TRBV18 and TRBJ2-3, with D unclear. Sequenced sample: PBMCs or a T cell subset sorted from them (not recorded which). The sequence came from a man between 18 and 29 years old who had mild COVID-19 (a few samples of this study predate the infection). Cell type and time point are not known. This CDR3 is CASSPPPTRSTDTQYF. CDR3 bases: TGTGCCAGCTCACCACCTCCGACTCGAAGCACAGATACGCAGTATTTT.